These T cell receptor beta chains were read from a single sample in a study of blood T cells in healthy people across ages. MiXCR was run by TCRdb on the 5' RACE reads, yielding one entry per CDR3 protein. The sample shows some 690,000 distinct CDR3 sequences, roughly 20% of them seen only once. Source material: blood. Receptors originate from a man aged 65 to 85 in good health. Each CDR3 is given with its conserved first and last residue. A D gene is named only where the DNA matches it firmly. Where a row states a size, it is once, few, many or the class of an expanded clone; other rows omit it.

v_call	d_call	clone_size	j_call	cdr3_aa	cdr3_nt
TRBV5-1	.	many	TRBJ2-7	CASSSPDGYEQYF	TGCGCCAGCAGCTCCCCCGATGGCTACGAGCAGTACTTC
TRBV6-2/TRBV6-3	TRBD1	.	TRBJ2-2	CASMGDWTGGELFF	TGTGCCAGCATGGGAGATTGGACAGGCGGGGAGCTGTTTTTT
TRBV25-1	.	.	TRBJ2-5	CASSIQGTQYF	TGTGCCAGCAGTATCCAGGGGACCCAGTACTTC
TRBV27	.	.	TRBJ2-5	CASSFQVGETQYF	TGTGCCAGCAGTTTCCAGGTAGGAGAGACCCAGTACTTC
TRBV24-1	.	few	TRBJ2-5	CATSAPGERRETQYF	TGTGCCACCAGTGCCCCAGGGGAGCGTCGGGAGACCCAGTACTTC
TRBV3-1	.	many	TRBJ2-7	CASSQGGVRAIYEQYF	TGTGCCAGCAGCCAAGGGGGGGTGAGGGCTATCTACGAGCAGTACTTC
TRBV18	.	few	TRBJ2-7	CASSPSRGQNEQYF	TGTGCCAGCTCACCTAGCAGGGGTCAAAACGAGCAGTACTTC
TRBV28	TRBD1	.	TRBJ2-7	CASNTPGTVAYEQYF	TGTGCCAGCAACACCCCAGGGACAGTAGCCTACGAGCAGTACTTC
TRBV20-1	TRBD2	many	TRBJ2-1	CSAIGGGAGSYNEQFF	TGCAGTGCTATAGGCGGGGGGGCCGGGTCCTACAATGAGCAGTTCTTC
TRBV11-3	TRBD1	few	TRBJ2-3	CASSGNRDRGSRTDTQYF	TGTGCCAGCAGCGGAAACCGGGACAGGGGCTCACGAACAGATACGCAGTATTTT
TRBV2	TRBD2	.	TRBJ2-5	CASRVRSGGQETQYF	TGTGCCAGCAGGGTGAGAAGCGGGGGCCAAGAGACCCAGTACTTC
TRBV20-1	.	.	TRBJ1-5	CSARAHNQPQHF	TGCAGTGCTAGAGCCCACAATCAGCCCCAGCATTTT
TRBV7-6	TRBD2	.	TRBJ2-1	CAGSSLAGGLYEQFF	TGTGCCGGCAGCTCCCTAGCGGGAGGGCTCTATGAGCAGTTCTTC
TRBV29-1	TRBD1	few	TRBJ2-1	CRAGSTGGDEQFF	TGCCGCGCGGGGTCGACAGGGGGCGATGAGCAGTTCTTC
TRBV18	TRBD1	few	TRBJ2-4	CASSIGQGDIQYF	TGTGCCAGCTCAATCGGACAGGGGGACATTCAGTACTTC
TRBV12-3/TRBV12-4	TRBD1	.	TRBJ1-6	CASRDRGYNSPLHF	TGTGCCAGCAGAGACAGGGGGTATAATTCACCCCTCCACTTT
TRBV6-1	.	few	TRBJ1-2	CASSPPPNTRGYTF	TGTGCCAGCAGCCCTCCCCCAAACACGCGTGGCTACACCTTC
TRBV12-3/TRBV12-4	TRBD1	.	TRBJ1-2	CASSSGQGPEGYTF	TGTGCCAGCAGCTCGGGACAGGGCCCTGAGGGCTACACCTTC
TRBV15	.	.	TRBJ2-5	CATSRDWQQETQYF	TGTGCCACCAGCAGAGATTGGCAACAAGAGACCCAGTACTTC
TRBV24-1	.	.	TRBJ2-3	CATSDLRRVDTQYF	TGTGCCACCAGTGATTTGCGCAGGGTCGATACGCAGTATTTT
TRBV29-1	.	few	TRBJ1-1	CSVRGQMNTEAFF	TGCAGCGTGCGCGGACAGATGAACACTGAAGCTTTCTTT
TRBV29-1	TRBD1	few	TRBJ2-5	CSVDTGQGTETQYF	TGCAGCGTTGATACTGGACAGGGGACAGAGACCCAGTACTTC
TRBV4-3	.	few	TRBJ1-6	CASSQKRTYNSPLHF	TGCGCCAGCAGCCAAAAACGGACCTATAATTCACCCCTCCACTTT
TRBV7-2	.	.	TRBJ2-1	CASSRTVSANEQFF	TGTGCCAGCAGTCGAACCGTTAGCGCAAATGAGCAGTTCTTC
TRBV20-1	.	.	TRBJ1-1	CSARGLHHMNTEAFF	TGCAGTGCTAGAGGTCTGCATCACATGAACACTGAAGCTTTCTTT
TRBV12-3/TRBV12-4	TRBD1	.	TRBJ1-4	CASSTHRGPTNEKLFF	TGTGCCAGCAGCACACACAGGGGGCCGACTAATGAAAAACTGTTTTTT
TRBV12-3/TRBV12-4	TRBD2	.	TRBJ2-4	CASSSWGGKNIQYF	TGTGCCAGCAGCTCTTGGGGGGGCAAAAACATTCAGTACTTC
TRBV3-1	TRBD1	many	TRBJ2-1	CASSQGGQVNEQFF	TGTGCCAGCAGCCAAGGGGGACAGGTGAATGAGCAGTTCTTC
TRBV6-6	.	.	TRBJ1-1	CASSYGFDEAFF	TGTGCCAGCAGTTACGGGTTCGATGAAGCTTTCTTT
TRBV29-1	.	few	TRBJ2-5	CSVEGLAKPGAQYF	TGCAGCGTTGAAGGGTTAGCCAAACCGGGTGCCCAGTACTTC
TRBV20-1	.	.	TRBJ1-1	CSARGLVVEAFF	TGCAGTGCTAGAGGTTTGGTTGTCGAAGCTTTCTTT
TRBV5-1	TRBD2	.	TRBJ2-3	CASNPFSGASTDTQYF	TGCGCCAGCAACCCCTTTAGCGGGGCTAGCACAGATACGCAGTATTTT
TRBV7-2	.	few	TRBJ2-7	CASSLWPRNYEQYF	TGTGCCAGCAGCTTATGGCCGAGAAATTACGAGCAGTACTTC
TRBV7-9	.	few	TRBJ2-7	CASSLSGQRGRKYF	TGTGCCAGCAGCTTAAGCGGACAACGAGGGAGAAAGTACTTC
TRBV7-9	TRBD1	few	TRBJ2-7	CASSLGSGQGLNEQYF	TGTGCCAGCAGCTTAGGTTCGGGACAGGGGCTGAACGAGCAGTACTTC
TRBV6-5	.	many	TRBJ2-5	CASSSWTEQETQYF	TGTGCCAGCAGTTCGTGGACAGAACAAGAGACCCAGTACTTC
TRBV21-1	.	few	TRBJ2-3	CASSPRVSDGTDTQYF	TGTGCCAGCAGCCCCCGGGTATCGGACGGCACAGATACGCAGTATTTT
TRBV7-8	.	few	TRBJ2-6	CASSSRQAFSGANVLTF	TGTGCCAGCAGCTCGCGACAGGCATTCTCTGGGGCCAACGTCCTGACTTTC
TRBV18	.	.	TRBJ1-3	CASSPPSRSGNTIYF	TGTGCCAGCTCACCACCGTCTCGGTCTGGAAACACCATATATTTT
TRBV6-2/TRBV6-3	.	few	TRBJ1-2	CASIADGPNYGYTF	TGTGCCAGCATCGCGGACGGACCTAACTATGGCTACACCTTC
TRBV6-2/TRBV6-3	TRBD1	few	TRBJ1-1	CASSYSGQGDSTEAFF	TGTGCCAGCAGTTACTCAGGACAGGGTGATTCCACTGAAGCTTTCTTT
TRBV12-3/TRBV12-4	.	.	TRBJ1-4	CASRRRANEKLFF	TGTGCCAGCCGCCGGAGGGCTAATGAAAAACTGTTTTTT
TRBV3-1	.	few	TRBJ1-1	CASSQAGFEAFF	TGTGCCAGCAGCCAAGCCGGGTTTGAAGCTTTCTTT
TRBV15	.	.	TRBJ1-4	CATSRDTGGVATNEKLFF	TGTGCCACCAGCAGAGATACAGGCGGGGTAGCAACTAATGAAAAACTGTTTTTT
TRBV4-2	.	many	TRBJ1-2	CASSQGRGSNYGYTF	TGTGCCAGCAGCCAAGGACGGGGTTCGAACTATGGCTACACCTTC
TRBV6-2/TRBV6-3	TRBD1	.	TRBJ1-5	CASRPSGTGGNQPQHF	TGTGCCAGCAGGCCCTCCGGGACAGGGGGCAATCAGCCCCAGCATTTT
TRBV4-3	.	few	TRBJ2-1	CASSQDSGSTKRRYNEQFF	TGCGCCAGCAGCCAAGATTCTGGTAGCACAAAACGGAGATACAATGAGCAGTTCTTC
TRBV10-3	.	.	TRBJ1-1	CAISDPTGSEAFF	TGTGCCATCAGTGATCCCACAGGGTCTGAAGCTTTCTTT
TRBV12-5	.	.	TRBJ1-1	CASGLDLGARNTEAFF	TGTGCTAGTGGTTTGGACCTGGGGGCGCGGAACACTGAAGCTTTCTTT
TRBV5-5	.	many	TRBJ1-4	CASSWAGDEKLFF	TGTGCCAGCAGCTGGGCAGGGGACGAAAAACTGTTTTTT